These 28 T cell receptor beta chains were all obtained from the same sample, sequenced in a study of response to subunit inactivated influenza vaccine. Each CDR3 protein is one row after TCRdb ran MiXCR on the RT-PCR reads. The table records about 650,000 distinct CDR3 sequences, around a sixth of them present only once. The sample here was PBMCs from blood, taken roughly 13 days after vaccination. Receptor source: a man aged 50-59 years who received an inactivated influenza vaccine.

This clonotype was seen repeatedly, ten times or more. The chain combines TRBV27 with TRBJ1-5, with 8 bases fitting TRBD1. Trimming cost V 5 bases and J 6 bases; bases outside gene matches: 3. The CDR3 extends over 13 amino acids. Germline V lookup: CDR1 MNHEY, CDR2 SMNVEV (reference sequence). The CDR3 nucleotides are TGTGCCAGCAGTGACAGGGGTATTCAGCCCCAGCATTTT. Amino acids: CASSDRGIQPQHF.

This clonotype occurred many times. The chain carries TRBV6-2 or TRBV6-3 and TRBJ1-3, with D perhaps matching TRBD1 (6 bases). V lost 6 bases, J lost 3 bases, and 15 bases lay in between. The CDR3 extends over 15 amino acids. Germline V gene data show CDR1 as MNHEY and CDR2 as SVGEGT. The CDR3 nucleotides read TGTGCCAGCAGAGCGACAGGCGGCGGTGGAAACACCATATATTTT. This gives the protein CASRATGGGGNTIYF.

V usage is TRBV20-1 and J usage is TRBJ2-7; no clear D. V was cut by 3 bases and J by 2 bases, with 11 bases left in between. Looked up from germline, CDR1 is DFQATT and CDR2 is SNEGSKA (reference sequence). CDR3 length equals 13 residues. The CDR3 sequence is CSARGFRPYEQYF. CDR3 nucleotide sequence: TGCAGTGCTAGGGGATTCCGACCCTACGAGCAGTACTTC.

The chain employs TRBV19 and TRBJ2-1; 8 nucleotides line up with TRBD1. CDR1 is LNHDA, CDR2 SQIVND, per germline (reference sequence). The CDR3 is 14 amino acids. J lost 10 bases, V lost 2 bases, and 7 bases had no gene match. The CDR3 here is CASSIRYRGSEQFF. Written as DNA, the CDR3 is TGTGCCAGTAGTATAAGGTACAGGGGGAGCGAGCAGTTCTTC.

V gene TRBV20-1 combines with J gene TRBJ2-5; tentatively, D is TRBD1 (5 bases). Germline V gene data show CDR1 as DFQATT and CDR2 as SNEGSKA (reference sequence). Trimming shortened V by 4 bases and J by 2 bases, and 11 bases separated the two germline ends. The CDR3 is 13 residues long. The CDR3 DNA sequence: TGCAGTGCTAAAAGACAGAAACAAGAGACCCAGTACTTC. It codes for CSAKRQKQETQYF.

J is TRBJ1-1 and V is TRBV28, with 7 nucleotides matching TRBD1. This CDR3 has 15 residues. Germline CDR1 is MDHEN and CDR2 is SYDVKM. With 8 bases clipped from V and 4 bases from J, the junction kept 13 bases outside the gene matches. The CDR3 DNA sequence: TGTGCCAGCGAAACGGCAGGGGGGTCAGGCACTGAAGCTTTCTTT. Encoded protein: CASETAGGSGTEAFF.

A few counts support this clonotype. V is TRBV7-2 and J is TRBJ2-1, with 7 nucleotides matching TRBD2. CDR1 and CDR2 (germline): SGHTA, FQGNSA. V was clipped by 6 bases and J by 3 bases; unmatched bases: 8. This CDR3 region has 15 residues. The CDR3 nucleotides read TGTGCCAGCAGTCCCAGCGGGATTTTCTACAATGAGCAGTTCTTC. Its protein is CASSPSGIFYNEQFF.

This clonotype has more than one count but fewer than ten. The rearrangement uses TRBV2 and TRBJ2-1, with no clear D. This CDR3 contains 13 residues. The germline gives CDR1 SNHLY, CDR2 FYNNEI. Trimming took 6 bases from V and 8 from J, leaving 14 bases between them. This CDR3 reads CASRDIAGDEQFF. DNA of the CDR3: TGTGCCAGCAGGGATATAGCAGGCGATGAGCAGTTCTTC.

V gene TRBV20-1 combines with J gene TRBJ2-3; 7 bases align to TRBD2. With V trimmed by 3 bases and J by 6 bases, 6 bases remained unmatched. Germline CDR1 is DFQATT and CDR2 is SNEGSKA (reference sequence). CDR3 size: 13 residues. The chain's CDR3 is CSASVGGRDTQYF. Here the CDR3 DNA reads TGCAGTGCTAGTGTGGGGGGGAGGGATACGCAGTATTTT.

This clonotype showed up just a few times. This sequence joins TRBV2 and TRBJ2-1, with D maybe TRBD1 (5 bases). Trimming removed 4 bases at V and 6 bases at J, with 13 bases between. CDR3 size: 14 residues. Germline CDR1 is SNHLY and CDR2 is FYNNEI. The chain's CDR3 is CASSVAGFLNEQFF. The CDR3 nucleotides read TGTGCCAGCAGTGTGGCAGGGTTTCTCAATGAGCAGTTCTTC.

V and J are TRBV11-1 and TRBJ2-6, with D tentatively TRBD1 (6 bases). The CDR3 spans 18 residues. The V gene lost 2 bases and the J gene lost 4 bases, with 18 bases spanning the gap. The germline V gene has CDR1 SGHAT and CDR2 FQDESV (reference sequence). As DNA, the CDR3 is TGTGCCAGCAGCTTATCACACACGACAGGTACCGGGGCCAACGTCCTGACTTTC. Translated: CASSLSHTTGTGANVLTF.

This clonotype was detected a few times. The chain combines TRBV7-9 with TRBJ2-5; D uncertain. Germline CDR1 SEHNR, CDR2 FQNEAQ (reference sequence). Trimming shortened V by 2 bases and J by 4 bases, and 17 bases separated the two germline ends. CDR3 length equals 16 residues. The CDR3 sequence: CASSLSIRPISETQYF. CDR3 coding DNA: TGTGCCAGCAGCTTAAGTATCCGGCCAATTTCAGAGACCCAGTACTTC.

A few counts support this clonotype. The rearrangement joins TRBV20-1 to TRBJ2-1; weak D call: TRBD2 (5 bases). CDR1 is DFQATT, CDR2 SNEGSKA, per germline (reference sequence). The CDR3 contains 13 residues. V was clipped by 0 bases and J by 9 bases, with 12 bases between them. Here the CDR3 DNA reads TGCAGTGCTAGAGACACCCTAGCATCTGAGCAGTTCTTC. Its protein is CSARDTLASEQFF.

The chain joins TRBV10-3 to TRBJ2-1; 8 bases are a match to TRBD2. The CDR3 is made up of 15 amino acids. V shed 3 bases, J shed 2 bases, and the junction held 3 bases outside the gene matches. Per the germline V gene, CDR1 is ENHRY and CDR2 is SYGVKD. The DNA of the CDR3 is TGTGCCATCAGTGACTCGGGGGGGCCCTACAATGAGCAGTTCTTC. Residues: CAISDSGGPYNEQFF.

The chain recombines TRBV4-1 with TRBJ2-5; possibly TRBD1 for D (7 bases). This CDR3 spans 15 amino acids. The germline V and J ends were trimmed by 4 bases and 7 bases, with 19 bases remaining between them. Germline CDR1 and CDR2: MGHRA and YSYEKL. The CDR3 DNA is TGCGCCAGCAGCCGAACCCCAGGGGGGCGAGGGACCCAGTACTTC. Residues: CASSRTPGGRGTQYF.

J is TRBJ2-5 and V is TRBV20-1, with 8 nucleotides matching TRBD1. The junction had 5 bases not matched to a gene; V was cut back by 3 bases and J by 5 bases. The CDR3 extends over 13 amino acids. Germline V gene lookup returns CDR1 DFQATT and CDR2 SNEGSKA (reference sequence). In nucleotides, the CDR3 is TGCAGTGCTAGTAGCAGGGGGCGGGAGACCCAGTACTTC. The encoded protein is CSASSRGRETQYF.

CDR3 nucleotide sequence: TGTGCCAGCAGCTTAATAGTTACTAGCGACCTCTACGAGCAGTACTTC. Its protein is CASSLIVTSDLYEQYF. This rearrangement joins TRBV7-2 to TRBJ2-7; 7 bases are shared with TRBD2. Per the germline V gene, CDR1 is SGHTA and CDR2 is FQGNSA. The CDR3 extends over 16 amino acids. V dropped 2 bases and J dropped 3; count of bases not matched to a gene: 10.

V and J are TRBV30 and TRBJ2-2, with D unresolved. The ends were cut back, 3 bases at V and 1 base at J, with 6 bases in the middle. Per germline, CDR1 GTSNPN and CDR2 SVGIG (reference sequence). The CDR3 runs to 13 residues. The CDR3 reads CAWSGQNTGELFF. The CDR3 coding sequence is TGTGCCTGGAGCGGCCAGAACACCGGGGAGCTGTTTTTT.

This clonotype has a handful of counts. This sequence joins TRBV3-1 and TRBJ2-5, with 12 bases lining up with TRBD2. The CDR3 runs 15 residues. V shed 4 bases and J 4 bases; nucleotides not matched to a gene: 4. CDR1 LGHDT and CDR2 YNNKEL come from the germline V gene (reference sequence). The CDR3 protein is CASSPSGGAGETQYF. The CDR3 DNA reads as TGTGCCAGCAGCCCTAGCGGGGGGGCGGGAGAGACCCAGTACTTC.

The chain couples TRBV4-3 to TRBJ2-7, with 8 positions matching TRBD2. V was clipped by 4 bases and J by 3 bases; unmatched bases: 8. CDR3 length equals 15 residues. Germline CDR1 LGHNA, CDR2 YSLEER. The CDR3: CASSRGTRRGYEQYF. Written as DNA, the CDR3 is TGCGCCAGCAGCCGCGGGACTAGGAGGGGCTACGAGCAGTACTTC.

This clonotype has a handful of counts. The V gene is TRBV29-1, the J gene TRBJ1-5; a weak D match, TRBD1 (5 bases). The CDR3 runs to 13 residues. Germline V lookup: CDR1 SQVTM, CDR2 ANQGSEA. With 0 bases removed from V and 7 bases from J, the gap between germline ends came to 10 bases. As DNA, the CDR3 is TGCAGCGTTGAAGACAGGGCCGGCCAGCCCCAGCATTTT. This gives the protein CSVEDRAGQPQHF. The full variable domain, completed using reference TRBV29-1 and TRBJ1-5, is SAVISQKPSRDICQRGTSLTIQCQVDSQVTMMFWYRQQPGQSLTLIATANQGSEATYESGFVIDKFPISRPNLTFSTLTVSNMSPEDSSIYLCSVEDRAGQPQHFGDGTRLSIL.

J is TRBJ2-1 and V is TRBV29-1, with D unresolved. V was shortened by 7 bases and J by 0 bases, with 10 bases between the two germline ends. Germline CDR1 reads SQVTM; CDR2 reads ANQGSEA. This CDR3 has 13 amino acids. The CDR3 sequence is CSAGQSSYNEQFF. DNA of the CDR3: TGCAGCGCGGGCCAAAGCTCCTACAATGAGCAGTTCTTC.

This clonotype has more than one count but fewer than ten. The V call is TRBV20-1, the J call TRBJ2-3, with D possibly TRBD2 on 6 matching bases. CDR1 and CDR2 from the germline V gene are DFQATT and SNEGSKA (reference sequence). This CDR3 contains 13 residues. V lost 4 bases, J lost 0 bases, and 8 bases lay in between. CDR3 protein: CSATGTSTDTQYF. CDR3 DNA sequence: TGCAGTGCTACCGGGACTAGCACAGATACGCAGTATTTT.

This clonotype has only a few counts. This chain links TRBV15 with TRBJ2-5; 8 positions match TRBD2. V lost 4 bases to trimming and J lost 7 bases; unmatched junction nucleotides: 8. CDR1 is LNHNV and CDR2 is YYDKDF in the germline V gene (reference sequence). This CDR3 region has 14 residues. CDR3 nucleotides: TGTGCCACCAGCACTCTAGCGGGCCCCGGGACCCAGTACTTC. This gives the protein CATSTLAGPGTQYF.

This chain joins TRBV7-2 and TRBJ1-1; D possibly corresponds to TRBD1 (5 bases). With 6 bases removed from V and 4 bases from J, the gap between germline ends came to 21 bases. Looked up from germline, CDR1 is SGHTA and CDR2 is FQGNSA. CDR3 length equals 16 residues. CDR3 protein: CASSPLSGTVGTEAFF. CDR3 nucleotide sequence: TGTGCCAGCAGTCCCCTGTCGGGGACCGTAGGCACTGAAGCTTTCTTT.

This clonotype was detected only a few times. The chain employs TRBV5-8 and TRBJ1-5; D unclear. The V gene lost 4 bases and the J gene lost 6 bases, with 20 bases spanning the gap. Per germline, CDR1 SGHTS and CDR2 YDEGEE. The CDR3 contains 16 residues. The CDR3: CASSGSVRSGGQPQHF. As DNA, the CDR3 is TGTGCCAGCAGCGGATCGGTGCGGTCCGGAGGTCAGCCCCAGCATTTT.

The chain links TRBV15 to TRBJ1-6; D is undetermined. V lost 0 bases and J lost 7, with 7 bases in between. The CDR3 has 14 residues. Per the germline V gene, CDR1 is LNHNV and CDR2 is YYDKDF (reference sequence). CDR3 nucleotides: TGTGCCACCAGCAGAGAGCCGGAAAATTCACCCCTCCACTTT. It encodes CATSREPENSPLHF.

The genes are TRBV11-1 and TRBJ2-1; TRBD2 matches at 8 bases. Per germline, CDR1 SGHAT and CDR2 FQDESV (reference sequence). The V and J ends lost 5 bases and 6 bases, in that order; junction bases with no gene match: 18. The CDR3 is 18 residues long. CDR3 in amino acids: CASSQPGGDSEFGNEQFF. CDR3 nucleotide sequence: TGTGCCAGCAGCCAGCCCGGGGGGGATTCCGAGTTCGGCAATGAGCAGTTCTTC.